These T cell receptor beta chains were read from a single sample in a study of beta chain features in type 1 diabetes. Assay used: immunoSEQ multiplex PCR; TCRdb lists only in-frame clones, some missing. Of 500,000 to 650,000 clones listed, over 10% were seen once; the top ten hold about 0.11%. Sequencing input: naive CD4+ T cells from blood. These receptors were obtained from a man aged 25-40 years with type 1 diabetes. Both conserved end residues are part of each CDR3.

v_gene	j_gene	CDR3aa
TRBV2	TRBJ2-1	CASSGVAEYNEQFF
TRBV19	TRBJ1-1	CASSIRRQGATTEAFF
TRBV5-1	TRBJ1-1	CASSPPPAGSAEAFF
TRBV19	TRBJ1-1	CASREAPGNTEAFF
TRBV13	TRBJ2-7	CASSLGGRATSYEQYF
TRBV2	TRBJ2-7	CASSGTSGSYEQYF
TRBV19	TRBJ2-1	CASRPQADYNEQFF
TRBV5-8	TRBJ1-2	CASSPRRGTGYTF
TRBV7-6	TRBJ2-3	CASSLNRGGLTDTQYF
TRBV19	TRBJ1-4	CASRLNEKLFF
TRBV30	TRBJ2-3	CAWIAGGRDTQYF
TRBV7-2	TRBJ2-1	CASSPRGAPYNEQFF
TRBV19	TRBJ2-3	CASSLNGGTDTQYF
TRBV4-3	TRBJ2-7	CASSQEAHRGHEQYF
TRBV5-6	TRBJ1-6	CASSSDRVAALHF
TRBV9	TRBJ1-5	CASSVDTLSQPQHF
TRBV18	TRBJ1-2	CASSPSPARVNGYTF
TRBV7-2	TRBJ2-5	CATLLEGGIETQYF
TRBV7-2	TRBJ1-2	CASSFGMYGYTF
TRBV30	TRBJ1-6	CAWSTGTGFNSPLHF
TRBV11-2	TRBJ2-7	CASSQQLAAAYEQYF
TRBV4-1	TRBJ2-1	CASSPRQSVEQFF
TRBV13	TRBJ1-4	CASSHADRNEKLFF
TRBV2	TRBJ2-3	CASSEVQFSAQYF
TRBV14	TRBJ2-1	CASSQLLAGGRYEQFF
TRBV18	TRBJ2-1	CASSPPTSSDEQFF
TRBV9	TRBJ2-2	CASSVEAGELFF
TRBV6-5	TRBJ2-3	CASSYRSTDTQYF
TRBV19	TRBJ1-5	CASSSGPSNQPQHF
TRBV9	TRBJ2-1	CASSVGRDRVNEQFF
TRBV19	TRBJ2-1	CASSRDNSLNEQFF
TRBV19	TRBJ2-1	CASSNQGAYNEQFF
TRBV7-9	TRBJ1-6	CASSDTGATLHF
TRBV28	TRBJ2-7	CASSVQTDRGEQYF
TRBV11-2	TRBJ2-5	CASSLGTPGGQETQYF
TRBV19	TRBJ1-2	CASSIRTTGAGYTF
TRBV30	TRBJ2-2	CAWSSGGRTGELFF
TRBV30	TRBJ2-7	CAWSVGGDEQYF
TRBV9	TRBJ1-1	CASSATGTTTEAFF